This TCR beta chain was observed in a study of T cells in women clearing cervical HPV infection. General study results and limits: Cases carried less TRBV6-7 than controls: approximately 0.1% versus 0.16%.

The CDR3 has 12 amino acids. The germline V gene has CDR1 SGHTA and CDR2 FQGNSA. Genomic DNA, averaging around 1,200 ng per sample, yielded TCR beta CDR3 via immunoSEQ. Repertoires were generated with immunoSEQ multiplex PCR, while TCRdb's copy carries only in-frame clones and drops some. Its table records about 20,000 clones. Worth noting for this clone: Its antigen remains unknown. Read coverage stops 3 residues before the CDR3 terminus; the germline J gene supplies the remainder.

Sequenced material: blood buffy coat. The V and J genes are TRBV7-2 and TRBJ2-3; D might be TRBD1 (5 bases). The clonotype originates from a woman between 18 and 75 years old with a cervical HPV16 infection that either progressed to CIN3+ or cleared (not recorded which). CDR3 residues: CASSLDRQTQYF. The part of the CDR3 DNA that was read is TGTGCCAGCAGCTTAGACAGACAGACG.